Listed below are T cell receptor beta chains from one sample, sequenced in a study of blood T cell repertoires in COVID-19. TCRdb's copy holds only in-frame clones and misses some; the assay was immunoSEQ multiplex PCR. Of 30,000 to 40,000 clones listed, about 88% are singletons. Specimen: peripheral blood. The source is a man between 65 and 80 years old with active COVID-19. Each CDR3 is given with its conserved first and last residue. The D gene is left open where the match is weak. Clone sizes are given selectively: once, few, many, or a class where the clone is expanded.

size: few
J: TRBJ2-7
D: NA
V: TRBV9
DNA: TGTGCCAGCAGCCCCTCTTTCCAGGGAGGGCAGTACTTC
CDR3: CASSPSFQGGQYF

size: once
J: TRBJ1-3
D: NA
V: TRBV5-1
DNA: TGCGCCAGCAGCTTGGTCGCAGGGGGAAACACCATATATTTT
CDR3: CASSLVAGGNTIYF

size: NA
J: TRBJ2-1
D: TRBD2
V: TRBV2
DNA: TGTGCCAGCAGTTTTTTACCGGGACTAGCGGGGCATGAGCAGTTCTTC
CDR3: CASSFLPGLAGHEQFF

size: once
J: TRBJ2-4
D: NA
V: TRBV28
DNA: TGTGCCAGCAGTTTAGCGGGCCTAGCCAAAAACATTCAGTACTTC
CDR3: CASSLAGLAKNIQYF

size: NA
J: TRBJ2-7
D: TRBD1
V: TRBV6-5
DNA: TGTGCCAGCACCCACCGGGACAGGGTCCACGAGCAGTACTTC
CDR3: CASTHRDRVHEQYF

size: NA
J: TRBJ2-1
D: NA
V: TRBV7-2
DNA: TGTGCCAGCAGCTTAGGGGCCCTACAGGGAGGGGAGCAGTTCTTC
CDR3: CASSLGALQGGEQFF

size: NA
J: TRBJ2-5
D: NA
V: TRBV7-2
DNA: TGTGCCAGCAGCTTCGTTTCAGGGGCGTTGGAGACCCAGTACTTC
CDR3: CASSFVSGALETQYF

size: NA
J: TRBJ1-3
D: NA
V: TRBV29-1
DNA: TGCAGCATACCCTTCTTACAGCCCTTTCTGTCTACTGGAAACACCATATATTTT
CDR3: CSIPFLQPFLSTGNTIYF

size: NA
J: TRBJ2-2
D: NA
V: TRBV6-2/TRBV6-3
DNA: TGTGCCAGCAGTTACAACTTCAACACCGGGGAGCTGTTTTTT
CDR3: CASSYNFNTGELFF

size: NA
J: TRBJ1-5
D: TRBD1
V: TRBV2
DNA: TGTGCCAGCAGTGAAGCCAGGGGGTATAGTCAGCCCCAGCATTTT
CDR3: CASSEARGYSQPQHF

size: NA
J: TRBJ2-7
D: TRBD1
V: TRBV30
DNA: TGTGCCTGGAGTCCCGGGACAGGCCATTCACGCTACGAGCAGTACTTC
CDR3: CAWSPGTGHSRYEQYF

size: once
J: TRBJ1-2
D: TRBD1
V: TRBV18
DNA: TGTGCCAGCTCAAGCCCGGGACAGGGGTTCTATGGCTACACCTTC
CDR3: CASSSPGQGFYGYTF

size: NA
J: TRBJ2-7
D: NA
V: TRBV5-6
DNA: TGTGCCAGCAGCCGAGCCTACGAGCAGTACTTC
CDR3: CASSRAYEQYF

size: NA
J: TRBJ1-4
D: NA
V: TRBV11-2
DNA: TGTGCCAGCAGCTTAGATTATGCGGGAGAAAAACTGTTTTTT
CDR3: CASSLDYAGEKLFF

size: once
J: TRBJ1-2
D: NA
V: TRBV6-4
DNA: TGTGCCAGCAGGAACGAGGCAGGGGCTGGCTATGGCTACACCTTC
CDR3: CASRNEAGAGYGYTF

size: once
J: TRBJ2-1
D: NA
V: TRBV7-3
DNA: TGTGCCAGCAGACGACAGGTAGGAGAGGAGCAGTTCTTC
CDR3: CASRRQVGEEQFF

size: few
J: TRBJ2-5
D: NA
V: TRBV11-3
DNA: TGTGCCAGCAGCTTATCGGGAGGGGGCGAAGAGACCCAGTACTTC
CDR3: CASSLSGGGEETQYF

size: NA
J: TRBJ2-7
D: TRBD1
V: TRBV28
DNA: TGTGCCAGCAGCTCCCCCGGGACAGGGGGGTACGAGCAGTACTTC
CDR3: CASSSPGTGGYEQYF

size: NA
J: TRBJ1-2
D: NA
V: TRBV29-1
DNA: TGCAGCGTTGATAAGTCCGATCGGGTAGACAACTATGGCTACACCTTC
CDR3: CSVDKSDRVDNYGYTF

size: NA
J: TRBJ1-2
D: TRBD1
V: TRBV27
DNA: TGTGCCAGCAGACGCCTTTATGGGCAGGGGGACTATGGCTACACCTTC
CDR3: CASRRLYGQGDYGYTF

size: NA
J: TRBJ2-5
D: NA
V: TRBV10-3
DNA: TGTGCCACCCAGATCCAAGAGACCCAGTACTTC
CDR3: CATQIQETQYF

size: NA
J: TRBJ1-2
D: NA
V: TRBV20-1
DNA: TGCAGTGCCCCGCGAGGTGGCTACACCTTC
CDR3: CSAPRGGYTF

size: NA
J: TRBJ2-6
D: NA
V: TRBV28
DNA: TGTGCCAGCCTCCGGGGGGGGGCCAACGTCCTGACTTTC
CDR3: CASLRGGANVLTF

size: NA
J: TRBJ1-5
D: NA
V: TRBV23-1
DNA: TGCGCCAGCAGTCAAGGTTCGGTAGATAGCAATCAGCCCCAGCATTTT
CDR3: CASSQGSVDSNQPQHF

size: NA
J: TRBJ2-6
D: NA
V: TRBV12-2
DNA: TGTCACCCGACAGGGCTGGACTCTGGGGCCAACGTCCTGACTTTC
CDR3: CHPTGLDSGANVLTF

size: NA
J: TRBJ2-5
D: TRBD1
V: TRBV7-2
DNA: TGTGCCAGCAACCTACAGGGGGCCAAGGGAGAGACCCAGTACTTC
CDR3: CASNLQGAKGETQYF

size: NA
J: TRBJ2-2
D: NA
V: TRBV4-3
DNA: TGCGCCAGCAGCCAGGACTCCACCGGGACTCTCAGCGGGGAGCTGTTTTTT
CDR3: CASSQDSTGTLSGELFF

size: NA
J: TRBJ2-3
D: TRBD2
V: TRBV19
DNA: TGTGCCAGTAGTATGTTGAGCGGGGGGCTCCCAGATACGCAGTATTTT
CDR3: CASSMLSGGLPDTQYF

size: NA
J: TRBJ1-5
D: TRBD1
V: TRBV2
DNA: TGTGCCAGCAGGACAGGGGCAGCTCAGCCCCAGCATTTT
CDR3: CASRTGAAQPQHF

size: NA
J: TRBJ2-7
D: NA
V: TRBV5-1
DNA: TGCGCCAGCGCATATTTTGGAACAGGAAAATACGAGCAGTACTTC
CDR3: CASAYFGTGKYEQYF

size: once
J: TRBJ2-2
D: TRBD1
V: TRBV6-6
DNA: TGTGCCAGCAGTTTGCGGACAGGGGTGGGGACCGGGGAGCTGTTTTTT
CDR3: CASSLRTGVGTGELFF

size: NA
J: TRBJ2-5
D: TRBD2
V: TRBV5-4
DNA: TGTGCCAGCAGCTATGGGACTAGCGGGAGGTTAAACTTC
CDR3: CASSYGTSGRLNF

size: NA
J: TRBJ1-3
D: NA
V: TRBV7-2
DNA: TGTGCCAGCAGCTTAAATCTCGGGGGATCTGGAAACACCATATATTTT
CDR3: CASSLNLGGSGNTIYF

size: NA
J: TRBJ2-1
D: TRBD2
V: TRBV19
DNA: TGTGCCAGTAGGGGCGGGAAGGGGACTAGTGATGAGCAGTTCTTC
CDR3: CASRGGKGTSDEQFF

size: NA
J: TRBJ2-1
D: NA
V: TRBV5-1
DNA: TGCGCCAGCAGCTTAAAGTACAGGGCGGGTGAGCAGTTCTTC
CDR3: CASSLKYRAGEQFF

size: NA
J: TRBJ1-1
D: NA
V: TRBV10-1
DNA: TGCGCCAGCGCTACAGGGAATACCGTGGGGGACACTGAAGCTTTCTTT
CDR3: CASATGNTVGDTEAFF

size: once
J: TRBJ1-6
D: TRBD1
V: TRBV18
DNA: TGTGCCAGCTCAGGGGACAGGAAAAATTCACCCCTCCACTTT
CDR3: CASSGDRKNSPLHF

size: NA
J: TRBJ2-5
D: NA
V: TRBV6-2/TRBV6-3
DNA: TGTGCCAGCAGTGTAGTGGTCCAAGAGACCCAGTACTTC
CDR3: CASSVVVQETQYF

size: once
J: TRBJ1-3
D: NA
V: TRBV6-1
DNA: TGTGCCAGCAGTGAAGGGCCCAGGGGCAGCGGAAACACCATATATTTT
CDR3: CASSEGPRGSGNTIYF

size: NA
J: TRBJ1-4
D: NA
V: TRBV27
DNA: TGTGCCAGCAGTTTATCGCCTAGGGGGTCGGCAACTAATGAAAAACTGTTTTTT
CDR3: CASSLSPRGSATNEKLFF

size: few
J: TRBJ2-5
D: NA
V: TRBV18
DNA: TGTGCCAGCTCCCCGTTTCGGGGGAATAGAGAGACCCAGTACTTC
CDR3: CASSPFRGNRETQYF

size: NA
J: TRBJ2-1
D: NA
V: TRBV12-5
DNA: TGTGCTAGTGGGGTGGGAGTGGGCATCCCCTACAATGAGCAGTTCTTC
CDR3: CASGVGVGIPYNEQFF

size: once
J: TRBJ2-1
D: TRBD2
V: TRBV11-3
DNA: TGTGCCAGCAGCTTAGGGGTAGCGGGAGGATATGAGCAGTTCTTC
CDR3: CASSLGVAGGYEQFF

size: NA
J: TRBJ2-7
D: TRBD2
V: TRBV27
DNA: TGTGCCAGCAGCCCCCTTGGACTAGCGGGAGGGCTACACGAGCAGTACTTC
CDR3: CASSPLGLAGGLHEQYF

size: NA
J: TRBJ2-5
D: TRBD2
V: TRBV9
DNA: TGTGCCAGCAGCGTAGGGATGTTCGGGGCTAGCGGGGGGGTGGAGACCCAGTACTTC
CDR3: CASSVGMFGASGGVETQYF

size: NA
J: TRBJ1-5
D: NA
V: TRBV4-3
DNA: TGCGCCAGCAGCCCGTCATGGGGAGATCAGCCCCAGCATTTT
CDR3: CASSPSWGDQPQHF

size: NA
J: TRBJ1-2
D: NA
V: TRBV18
DNA: TGTGCCAGCTCACCACCGGGCAGGGTTTATGGCTACACCTTC
CDR3: CASSPPGRVYGYTF

size: NA
J: TRBJ1-5
D: NA
V: TRBV18
DNA: TGTGCCAGCTCACCATATGCCCGAGGGGGTCAGCCCCAGCATTTT
CDR3: CASSPYARGGQPQHF

size: once
J: TRBJ2-7
D: TRBD1
V: TRBV6-2/TRBV6-3
DNA: TGTGCCAGCAGCTTTGACAGGGCCCCGTTTTACGAGCAGTACTTC
CDR3: CASSFDRAPFYEQYF

size: NA
J: TRBJ1-5
D: TRBD1
V: TRBV28
DNA: TGTGCCAGCAACCTGGACAGGACAGAGCCCCAGCATTTT
CDR3: CASNLDRTEPQHF

size: NA
J: TRBJ2-7
D: NA
V: TRBV19
DNA: TGTGCCAGTAGTAGGTCCTGGACTACAGGAGAATACGAGCAGTACTTC
CDR3: CASSRSWTTGEYEQYF

size: NA
J: TRBJ1-1
D: TRBD1
V: TRBV5-1
DNA: TGCGCCAGCAGCCATGTGGTACAGGGGGGGACGAACACTGAAGCTTTCTTT
CDR3: CASSHVVQGGTNTEAFF